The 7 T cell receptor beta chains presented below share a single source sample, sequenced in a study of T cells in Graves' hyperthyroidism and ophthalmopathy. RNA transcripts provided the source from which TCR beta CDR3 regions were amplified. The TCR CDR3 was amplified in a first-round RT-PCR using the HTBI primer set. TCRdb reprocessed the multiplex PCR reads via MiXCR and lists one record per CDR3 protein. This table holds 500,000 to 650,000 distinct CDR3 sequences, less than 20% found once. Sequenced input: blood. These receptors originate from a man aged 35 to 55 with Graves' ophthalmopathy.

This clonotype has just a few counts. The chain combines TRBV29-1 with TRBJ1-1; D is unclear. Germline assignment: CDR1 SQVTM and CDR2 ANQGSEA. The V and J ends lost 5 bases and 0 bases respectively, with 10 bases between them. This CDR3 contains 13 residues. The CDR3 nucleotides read TGCAGCGTTCATCCCGGGGTGAACACTGAAGCTTTCTTT. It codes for CSVHPGVNTEAFF.

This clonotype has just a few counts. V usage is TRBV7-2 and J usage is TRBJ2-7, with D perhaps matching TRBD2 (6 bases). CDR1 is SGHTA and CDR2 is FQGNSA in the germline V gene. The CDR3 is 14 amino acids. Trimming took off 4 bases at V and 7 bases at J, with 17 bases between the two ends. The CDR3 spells CASSSRDWSKEQYF. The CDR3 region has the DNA TGTGCCAGCAGCTCCCGGGACTGGAGTAAGGAGCAGTACTTC.

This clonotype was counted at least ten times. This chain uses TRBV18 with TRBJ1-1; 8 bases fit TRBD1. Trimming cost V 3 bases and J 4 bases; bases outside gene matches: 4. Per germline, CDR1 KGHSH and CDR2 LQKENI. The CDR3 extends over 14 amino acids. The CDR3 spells CASSPGQGGTEAFF. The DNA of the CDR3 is TGTGCCAGCTCACCCGGACAGGGTGGCACTGAAGCTTTCTTT.

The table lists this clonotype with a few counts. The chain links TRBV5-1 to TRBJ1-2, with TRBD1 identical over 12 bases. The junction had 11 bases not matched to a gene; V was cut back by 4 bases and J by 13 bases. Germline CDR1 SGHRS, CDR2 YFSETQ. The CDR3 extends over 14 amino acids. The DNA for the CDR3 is TGCGCCAGCAGCCCTAGCCGGGACAGGGGGCAGGTCACCTTC. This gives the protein CASSPSRDRGQVTF.

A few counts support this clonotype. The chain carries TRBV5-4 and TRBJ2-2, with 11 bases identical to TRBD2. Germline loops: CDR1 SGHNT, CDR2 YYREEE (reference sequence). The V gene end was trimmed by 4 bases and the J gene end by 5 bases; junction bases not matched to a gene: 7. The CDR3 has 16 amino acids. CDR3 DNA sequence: TGTGCCAGCAGCAGCCTAGCGGGGGGCAAGACCGGGGAGCTGTTTTTT. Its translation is CASSSLAGGKTGELFF.

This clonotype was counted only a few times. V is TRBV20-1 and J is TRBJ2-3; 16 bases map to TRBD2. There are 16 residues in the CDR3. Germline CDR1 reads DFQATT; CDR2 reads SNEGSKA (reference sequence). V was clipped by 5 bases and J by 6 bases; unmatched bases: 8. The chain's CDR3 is CSAFPGLAGGSDTQYF. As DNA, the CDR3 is TGCAGTGCTTTCCCGGGACTAGCGGGGGGGAGTGATACGCAGTATTTT.

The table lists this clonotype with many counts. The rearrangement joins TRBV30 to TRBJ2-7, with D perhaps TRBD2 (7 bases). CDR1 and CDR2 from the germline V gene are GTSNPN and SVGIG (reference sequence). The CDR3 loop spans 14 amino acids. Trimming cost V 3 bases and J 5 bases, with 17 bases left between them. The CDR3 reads CAWRFGGQGNEQYF. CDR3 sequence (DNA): TGTGCCTGGAGGTTCGGGGGGCAGGGGAACGAGCAGTACTTC. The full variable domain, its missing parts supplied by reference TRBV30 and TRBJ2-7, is SQTIHQWPATLVQPVGSPLSLECTVEGTSNPNLYWYRQAAGRGLQLLFYSVGIGQISSEVPQNLSASRPQDRQFILSSKKLLLSDSGFYLCAWRFGGQGNEQYFGPGTRLTVT.